The next 7 T cell receptor beta chains were all read from a single sample in a study of naive and memory T cell subsets. Both TRBC1 and TRBC2 were covered by a beta constant-region primer of two equimolar oligonucleotides. TCRdb independently ran MiXCR on the UMI-ligation and nested PCR reads; one entry per CDR3 protein. The data contain about 90,000 distinct CDR3 sequences, roughly 7% of them singletons. Source material: central memory CD4+ T cells from blood. The receptor source for this set is a human donor in good health.

The chain carries TRBV20-1 and TRBJ2-4; weak D call: TRBD1 (6 bases). V lost 8 bases and J 1 base, leaving 15 bases between the germline ends. The CDR3 spans 14 residues. Per the germline V gene, CDR1 is DFQATT and CDR2 is SNEGSKA (reference sequence). CDR3 protein: CSMDRPEAKNIQYF. The CDR3 DNA sequence: TGCAGTATGGACAGACCTGAGGCCAAAAACATTCAGTACTTC.

By sample fraction, this clonotype is medium-sized (0.01 to 0.1%). The rearrangement links TRBV10-3 to TRBJ2-3; D is uncertain. This CDR3 is 11 amino acids long. Trimming removed 2 bases from V and 6 bases from J, with 3 bases in between. Germline-derived CDR1 and CDR2 are ENHRY and SYGVKD. The CDR3 DNA is TGTGCCATCAGTGAGAGGGATACGCAGTATTTT. This translates into CAISERDTQYF.

This clonotype was seen many times. The rearrangement uses TRBV20-1 and TRBJ2-7; D gene uncertain. Germline V lookup: CDR1 DFQATT, CDR2 SNEGSKA (reference sequence). The length of the CDR3 is 15 residues. V gave up 3 bases and J gave up 2 bases, with 17 bases separating them. The CDR3 loop is CSARGPSSDPYEQYF. CDR3 sequence (DNA): TGCAGTGCTAGGGGCCCTTCGAGTGACCCCTACGAGCAGTACTTC.

The CDR3 loop reads CASKPDRAIQYF. DNA of the CDR3: TGTGCCAGCAAACCAGACAGGGCCATTCAGTACTTC. The chain couples TRBV12-3 or TRBV12-4 to TRBJ2-4; 7 nucleotides agree with TRBD1. V lost 7 bases to trimming and J lost 9 bases; unmatched junction nucleotides: 6. The CDR3 contains 12 residues.

This clonotype has more than one count but fewer than ten. The CDR3 region has the DNA TGTGCCAGCAGGGCGGACAGGGCCTACGAGCAGTACTTC. As protein: CASRADRAYEQYF. V gene TRBV12-3 or TRBV12-4 combines with J gene TRBJ2-7; 8 bases are a match to TRBD1. The CDR3 length is 13 residues. V gave up 6 bases and J gave up 2 bases; unmatched junction bases: 3.

Sample share makes this clonotype medium-sized (0.01 to 0.1%). V is TRBV20-1 and J is TRBJ1-5; D remains unclear. Germline V gene lookup returns CDR1 DFQATT and CDR2 SNEGSKA (reference sequence). V lost 5 bases, J lost 6 bases, and 14 bases lay in between. This CDR3 is built from 13 residues. The CDR3 region is CSAGEGQSQPQHF. CDR3 bases: TGCAGTGCTGGTGAAGGGCAGAGTCAGCCCCAGCATTTT.

To note about this clonotype: A read error may be the cause here, since a much bigger clone is one base away. This chain links TRBV20-1 with TRBJ2-1; 7 bases are a match to TRBD2. J was trimmed by 5 bases and V by 2 bases; bases with no gene match: 15. The CDR3 length is 17 residues. Germline V CDR1 and CDR2: DFQATT, SNEGSKA (reference sequence). The CDR3 is CSARRLVGGVKDNEQFF. The CDR3 DNA reads TGCAGTGCTAGACGGCTAGTGGGAGGGGTAAAGGACAATGAGCAGTTCTTC.